This T cell receptor beta chain derives from a study of blood T cell repertoires in COVID-19. Study details: Nucleic acid was either cDNA or gDNA, and it came from T cells, B-cell-depleted T cells, or PBMCs.

In the source study's methods: Estimates of nucleated cell counts were drawn from the amplification of reference gene primers. Clones were sequenced by immunoSEQ multiplex PCR, and TCRdb holds only the in-frame ones, with some missing. V and J calls and clone size are given by that table; D and trimming were obtained from the DNA. This sample has about 120,000 clones; approximately 79% occur once, and the top ten carry 16%. CDR3 length equals 15 residues. From germline, CDR1 is SGHRS and CDR2 YFSETQ. The V end was cut by 1 base, the J end by 1 base, with 12 bases between. The sequenced sample consisted of peripheral blood. The source of this sequence is a woman of 80 years or more with active or convalescent COVID-19. The chain carries TRBV5-1 and TRBJ2-7; perhaps TRBD2 as D (5 bases). Here the CDR3 reads CASSLWRAPSYEQYF. The CDR3 DNA follows: TGCGCCAGCAGCTTGTGGCGGGCCCCATCCTACGAGCAGTACTTC.